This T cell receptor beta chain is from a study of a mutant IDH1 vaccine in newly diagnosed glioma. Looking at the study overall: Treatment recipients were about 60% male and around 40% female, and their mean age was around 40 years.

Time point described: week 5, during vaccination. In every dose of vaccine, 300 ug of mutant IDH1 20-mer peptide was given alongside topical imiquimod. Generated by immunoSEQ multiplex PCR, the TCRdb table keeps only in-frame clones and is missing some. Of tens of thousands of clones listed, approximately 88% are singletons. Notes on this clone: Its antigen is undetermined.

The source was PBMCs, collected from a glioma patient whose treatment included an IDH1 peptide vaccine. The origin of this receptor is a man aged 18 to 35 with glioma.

CDR3 amino acids: CASSWPGLQETQYF. CDR3 DNA: TGTGCCAGCAGCTGGCCGGGACTCCAAGAGACCCAGTACTTC. The rearrangement links TRBV7-2 to TRBJ2-5; weak D call: TRBD2 (6 bases). Trimming cost V 4 bases and J 1 base, with 10 bases left between them. Germline lookup yields CDR1 SGHTA and CDR2 FQGNSA. The CDR3 consists of 14 residues.